Listed here is a single T cell receptor beta chain. CDR1 SGHTA and CDR2 FQGNSA come from the germline V gene. The CDR3 is 16 residues long. V trimming: 6 bases; J trimming: 4 bases; junction bases outside the gene matches: 8. This table comes from immunoSEQ multiplex PCR, and its TCRdb copy is limited to in-frame clones, with some not included. This table holds 740,000 or so clones, around 73% found once. This sample is part of a study of shared clonotypes between healthy human individuals. The V gene is TRBV7-2, the J gene TRBJ2-2; TRBD2 matches at 10 bases. The sequencing sample was made of memory CD4+ T cells sorted from blood. Subset in this sample: CD45RA-negative fraction. The receptor was isolated from a woman aged 25 to 45 in good health. The CDR3 bases are TGTGCCAGCAGTTCCCAACTAGCGGGAACCACCGGGGAGCTGTTTTTT. Residues: CASSSQLAGTTGELFF.